This is a list of T cell receptor beta chains from one sample in a study of cytomegalovirus exposure and HLA in healthy donors. TCRdb keeps only in-frame clones here, not all; method: immunoSEQ multiplex PCR. Of about 180,000 clones listed, about 89% are singletons. The sequencing sample was made of PBMCs. The receptors stem from a man between 18 and 35 years old in good health and CMV-seropositive. The conserved cysteine and the conserved F or W are not part of the CDR3 here.

CDR3 protein: ASSQNPGGAWNIQY
V gene: TRBV4-3
J gene: TRBJ2-4

CDR3 protein: ASSLAPTSKETQY
V gene: TRBV7-7
J gene: TRBJ2-5

CDR3 protein: ASSSYRGSDNEQF
V gene: TRBV5-8
J gene: TRBJ2-1

CDR3 protein: ASSISSGAYEQY
V gene: TRBV19
J gene: TRBJ2-7

CDR3 protein: ASSQGTSGSRTGELF
V gene: TRBV5-4
J gene: TRBJ2-2

CDR3 protein: ASSGIQGGGQPQH
V gene: TRBV6-1
J gene: TRBJ1-5

CDR3 protein: ASSLRDGRETQY
V gene: TRBV4-1
J gene: TRBJ2-5

CDR3 protein: ASSIVRQVFGQPQH
V gene: TRBV19
J gene: TRBJ1-5

CDR3 protein: ASSGRRSDRPQH
V gene: TRBV25-1
J gene: TRBJ1-5

CDR3 protein: ASSPPTSGGDEQF
V gene: TRBV18
J gene: TRBJ2-1

CDR3 protein: ATSPRDSYGYT
V gene: TRBV15
J gene: TRBJ1-2

CDR3 protein: ASSPPAGNEQY
V gene: TRBV18
J gene: TRBJ2-7

CDR3 protein: ASSPGTGEEAF
V gene: TRBV18
J gene: TRBJ1-1

CDR3 protein: ASKDRGHDEQY
V gene: TRBV19
J gene: TRBJ2-7

CDR3 protein: ASRSSGGDEQY
V gene: TRBV7-9
J gene: TRBJ2-7

CDR3 protein: ASSQPTQAGGPYTQY
V gene: TRBV11-2
J gene: TRBJ2-3

CDR3 protein: ASSTDSYHTTQY
V gene: TRBV7-8
J gene: TRBJ2-7

CDR3 protein: ASSLEGGNAQPQH
V gene: TRBV5-1
J gene: TRBJ1-5

CDR3 protein: ASRWTAHSYEQY
V gene: TRBV27
J gene: TRBJ2-7

CDR3 protein: ASSGGDGDTQY
V gene: TRBV5-1
J gene: TRBJ2-3

CDR3 protein: ASSLRDSGEQY
V gene: TRBV27
J gene: TRBJ2-7

CDR3 protein: AWSIGGGQY
V gene: TRBV30
J gene: TRBJ2-3

CDR3 protein: ATSRNRGLARRGVF
V gene: TRBV15
J gene: TRBJ2-1

CDR3 protein: ASGRGGFGANVLT
V gene: TRBV2
J gene: TRBJ2-6

CDR3 protein: ASSFTGIAKNIQY
V gene: TRBV27
J gene: TRBJ2-4

CDR3 protein: ASSPKTSNEQF
V gene: TRBV7-9
J gene: TRBJ2-1

CDR3 protein: ASSLAGTNIQY
V gene: TRBV5-1
J gene: TRBJ2-4

CDR3 protein: ASSLGLRDTGELF
V gene: TRBV11-2
J gene: TRBJ2-2

CDR3 protein: ASSVEWLPYEQY
V gene: TRBV28
J gene: TRBJ2-7

CDR3 protein: ASTGTGSGPQH
V gene: TRBV2
J gene: TRBJ1-5

CDR3 protein: ASSETSGRRETQY
V gene: TRBV7-2
J gene: TRBJ2-5

CDR3 protein: ASSSGTGSYEQY
V gene: TRBV5-6
J gene: TRBJ2-7